The 26 T cell receptor beta chains in this list originate from one sample, sequenced in a study of blood T cell repertoires in COVID-19. TCRdb's table, derived via immunoSEQ multiplex PCR, lists solely in-frame clones and lacks some. Seen here are around 140,000 clones, approximately 90% observed once, and the top ten hold less than 2.5%. The sample consisted of peripheral blood. All receptors come from a man between 65 and 85 years old with active COVID-19.

A word on this clone: This sample includes further DNA sequences coding for the same CDR3. This chain links TRBV29-1 with TRBJ1-1; D is possibly TRBD1 (5 bases). CDR1 is SQVTM, CDR2 ANQGSEA, per germline. With 4 bases removed from V and 4 bases from J, the gap between germline ends came to 7 bases. CDR3 length: 11 amino acids. The CDR3 DNA is TGCAGCGTTGGGGGGGGCACTGAAGCTTTCTTT. Translation gives CSVGGGTEAFF. The variable domain in full, completed from reference TRBV29-1 and TRBJ1-1, reads SAVISQKPSRDICQRGTSLTIQCQVDSQVTMMFWYRQQPGQSLTLIATANQGSEATYESGFVIDKFPISRPNLTFSTLTVSNMSPEDSSIYLCSVGGGTEAFFGQGTRLTVV.

The chain couples TRBV29-1 to TRBJ2-6; D is perhaps TRBD1 (5 bases). With 4 bases removed from V and 0 bases from J, the gap between germline ends came to 10 bases. Germline V CDR1 and CDR2: SQVTM, ANQGSEA. The CDR3 sequence is 15 residues long. CDR3 nucleotide sequence: TGCAGCGTTGCTGGGGCAACCTCTGGGGCCAACGTCCTGACTTTC. Translation: CSVAGATSGANVLTF.

The sample holds one count of this clone. The chain combines TRBV10-2 with TRBJ1-4; 9 bases agree with TRBD1. CDR1 is WSHSY and CDR2 is SAAADI in the germline V gene. CDR3 length: 14 residues. J was trimmed by 8 bases and V by 2 bases; bases with no gene match: 3. CDR3 in DNA: TGCGCCAGCAGTGAGAGGGACAGGGCCGAAAAACTGTTTTTT. Its translation: CASSERDRAEKLFF.

This chain connects TRBV5-5 to TRBJ2-7; 8 bases agree with TRBD1. Germline-derived CDR1 and CDR2 are SGHKS and YYEKEE (reference sequence). V was pared by 4 bases and J by 5 bases, with 5 bases of the junction left unmatched. The CDR3 runs to 13 residues. The CDR3 spells CASSGQGRHEQYF. The DNA for the CDR3 is TGTGCCAGCAGCGGACAGGGCCGGCACGAGCAGTACTTC. The variable domain in full, completed from reference TRBV5-5 and TRBJ2-7, reads DAGVTQSPTHLIKTRGQQVTLRCSPISGHKSVSWYQQVLGQGPQFIFQYYEKEERGRGNFPDRFSARQFPNYSSELNVNALLLGDSALYLCASSGQGRHEQYFGPGTRLTVT.

The rearrangement links TRBV7-2 to TRBJ2-1; D is possibly TRBD1 (5 bases). Germline V CDR1 and CDR2: SGHTA, FQGNSA. The V end lost 3 bases, the J end lost 9 bases, and 12 bases lay between the germline ends. The CDR3 has 13 amino acids. The CDR3 is CASSFFAQGEQFF. CDR3 sequence (DNA): TGTGCCAGCAGCTTTTTTGCCCAGGGTGAGCAGTTCTTC.

This chain uses TRBV6-5 with TRBJ2-1; D is possibly TRBD2 (6 bases). Germline V gives CDR1 MNHEY, CDR2 SVGAGI. Deletions cut 6 bases from V and 1 base from J, with 10 bases between. This CDR3 contains 14 residues. This chain's CDR3 is CASRTDYSYNEQFF. The CDR3 DNA follows: TGTGCCAGCAGGACGGACTATTCCTACAATGAGCAGTTCTTC.

This chain connects TRBV24-1 to TRBJ2-6; D unclear. CDR3 length: 15 residues. V lost 4 bases and J lost 0, with 6 bases in between. The germline gives CDR1 KGHDR, CDR2 SFDVKD. CDR3 nucleotides: TGTGCCACCAGTGACCATTTCTCTGGGGCCAACGTCCTGACTTTC. It yields the protein CATSDHFSGANVLTF.

V is TRBV6-6 and J is TRBJ1-5; D may be TRBD1 (5 bases). Germline V gene lookup returns CDR1 MNHNY and CDR2 SVGAGI (reference sequence). This CDR3 is 15 amino acids long. Trimming left V 6 bases short and J 9 bases short, with 21 bases between. CDR3 loop: CASRLRDLPNSPQHF. The CDR3 DNA is TGTGCCAGCAGGCTCAGGGACTTGCCGAATTCGCCCCAGCATTTT.

This clone was picked up one time. J is TRBJ2-7 and V is TRBV28; TRBD1 matches at 10 bases. From germline, CDR1 is MDHEN and CDR2 SYDVKM. The junction had 3 bases not matched to a gene; V was cut back by 4 bases and J by 0 bases. This CDR3 has 15 residues. CDR3 amino acids: CASSSRQGASYEQYF. Here the CDR3 DNA reads TGTGCCAGCAGTTCCCGACAGGGGGCCTCCTACGAGCAGTACTTC. Drawing the rest from reference TRBV28 and TRBJ2-7, the complete variable domain is DVKVTQSSRYLVKRTGEKVFLECVQDMDHENMFWYRQDPGLGLRLIYFSYDVKMKEKGDIPEGYSVSREKKERFSLILESASTNQTSMYLCASSSRQGASYEQYFGPGTRLTVT.

This chain links TRBV7-2 with TRBJ2-1; no reliable D call. CDR3 size: 13 residues. V was trimmed by 5 bases and J by 9 bases, leaving 14 bases between them. CDR1 and CDR2 (germline): SGHTA, FQGNSA. This CDR3 is CASSNVVNGEQFF. CDR3 nucleotides: TGTGCCAGCAGCAACGTGGTGAACGGTGAGCAGTTCTTC.

The chain carries TRBV4-1 and TRBJ2-3, with 9 bases aligning to TRBD1. The CDR3 covers 16 residues. The germline gives CDR1 MGHRA, CDR2 YSYEKL. Trimming at V came to 3 bases and at J to 5 bases, leaving 9 bases not matched to a gene. The CDR3 nucleotides read TGCGCCAGCAGCCAGGACAGGGGTGCGGGGGTAGATACGCAGTATTTT. Protein sequence: CASSQDRGAGVDTQYF.

This chain links TRBV7-3 with TRBJ2-1; 7 bases fit TRBD1. CDR1 and CDR2 from the germline V gene are SGHTA and FQGTGA. V shed 5 bases, J shed 4 bases, and the junction held 5 bases outside the gene matches. The CDR3 runs to 14 residues. The CDR3 here is CASSAGQAYNEQFF. The CDR3 nucleotides are TGTGCCAGCAGCGCCGGACAGGCGTACAATGAGCAGTTCTTC.

The sample holds one count of this clone. The chain carries TRBV12-3 or TRBV12-4 and TRBJ2-7; tentative D call: TRBD1 (5 bases). This CDR3 comprises 12 residues. The V gene lost 6 bases and the J gene lost 5 bases, with 11 bases spanning the gap. The CDR3 DNA reads TGTGCCAGCAGACGGACAACCGACGAGCAGTACTTC. Its translation: CASRRTTDEQYF.

The rearrangement links TRBV5-1 to TRBJ2-1; tentatively, D is TRBD2 (6 bases). This CDR3 is built from 15 residues. V lost 4 bases and J 1 base, leaving 12 bases between the germline ends. CDR1 SGHRS and CDR2 YFSETQ come from the germline V gene. The CDR3 bases are TGCGCCAGCAGCCCCGGGACTCCTTCCTACAATGAGCAGTTCTTC. This encodes CASSPGTPSYNEQFF.

This chain uses TRBV3-1 (or the pseudogene TRBV3-2) with TRBJ2-3; 9 bases fit TRBD1. V dropped 6 bases and J dropped 3; count of bases not matched to a gene: 7. The CDR3 is 15 residues long. CDR1 is LGHDT, CDR2 YNNKEL, per germline (reference sequence). Here the CDR3 reads CASSRPGQGTDTQYF. Written as DNA, the CDR3 is TGTGCCAGCAGTCGACCGGGACAGGGAACAGATACGCAGTATTTT.

The genes are TRBV19 and TRBJ2-5; 8 bases fit TRBD1. Germline CDR1 and CDR2: LNHDA and SQIVND (reference sequence). This CDR3 region has 14 residues. With 6 bases clipped from V and 4 bases from J, the junction kept 7 bases outside the gene matches. CDR3 sequence reads: CASSPRTGLETQYF. CDR3 DNA sequence: TGTGCCAGTAGCCCTCGGACAGGGTTAGAGACCCAGTACTTC.

V usage is TRBV6-5 and J usage is TRBJ2-1; 12 bases match TRBD2. Germline CDR1 MNHEY, CDR2 SVGAGI. Trimming at V came to 6 bases and at J to 2 bases, leaving 2 bases not matched to a gene. The CDR3 runs 15 residues. In nucleotides, the CDR3 is TGTGCCAGCAGCAGGACTAGCGGGGCCTACAATGAGCAGTTCTTC. Protein: CASSRTSGAYNEQFF.

This chain joins TRBV6-2 or TRBV6-3 and TRBJ1-1; 7 positions agree with TRBD1. This CDR3 region has 16 residues. Unmatched junction bases numbered 4, after V lost 0 bases and J lost 0 bases. CDR1 is MNHEY and CDR2 is SVGEGT in the germline V gene. Here the CDR3 reads CASSYSRDRLNTEAFF. CDR3 nucleotides: TGTGCCAGCAGTTACTCGCGGGACAGACTGAACACTGAAGCTTTCTTT.

The chain has TRBV5-1 and TRBJ1-2; 7 bases fit TRBD1. Germline V gene lookup returns CDR1 SGHRS and CDR2 YFSETQ. CDR3 size: 13 residues. With V trimmed by 0 bases and J by 8 bases, 4 bases remained unmatched. The CDR3 region has the DNA TGCGCCAGCAGCTTGGAGGGGGCGCGGGGCTACACCTTC. Translating gives CASSLEGARGYTF.

V gene TRBV18 combines with J gene TRBJ2-7; no clear D. Germline CDR1 reads KGHSH; CDR2 reads LQKENI. V was clipped by 5 bases and J by 0 bases, with 5 bases between them. CDR3 length: 12 residues. The CDR3 nucleotides are TGTGCCAGCTCATTGAGCTCCTACGAGCAGTACTTC. Translation gives CASSLSSYEQYF.

The chain links TRBV28 to TRBJ2-2, with 9 bases matching TRBD1. From germline, CDR1 is MDHEN and CDR2 SYDVKM. CDR3 length: 17 amino acids. The V segment lost 5 bases and the J segment 5 bases; nucleotides outside the gene matches: 12. The CDR3 is CASSTAGDRERTGELFF. In DNA, the CDR3 is TGTGCCAGCAGTACCGCTGGGGACAGGGAAAGGACCGGGGAGCTGTTTTTT.

This clone occurred once. The chain uses TRBV4-1 and TRBJ1-6, with unresolved D. Trimming took off 4 bases at V and 8 bases at J, with 12 bases between the two ends. CDR3 size: 14 residues. The V gene's germline CDR1 is MGHRA and CDR2 YSYEKL. This CDR3 reads CASSRAPEDSPLHF. The CDR3 nucleotides read TGCGCCAGCAGCCGGGCCCCGGAGGATTCACCCCTCCACTTT.

The chain combines TRBV19 with TRBJ2-1; 9 nucleotides agree with TRBD2. Germline-derived CDR1 and CDR2 are LNHDA and SQIVND (reference sequence). The trim removed 0 bases at V and 2 bases at J, leaving 11 bases unmatched. The CDR3 has 19 residues. The CDR3 is CASSIDPPSGVGPYNEQFF. CDR3 coding DNA: TGTGCCAGTAGTATAGATCCCCCTAGCGGGGTAGGCCCCTACAATGAGCAGTTCTTC.

The J gene is TRBJ2-5, the V gene TRBV5-1, with D maybe TRBD1 (6 bases). This CDR3 has 15 amino acids. V dropped 4 bases and J dropped 0 bases, with 13 bases sitting between them. Germline CDR1 reads SGHRS; CDR2 reads YFSETQ. CDR3 sequence (DNA): TGCGCCAGCAGCCAAGGGGGAGTGGACCAAGAGACCCAGTACTTC. It codes for CASSQGGVDQETQYF. Based on the CDR3 plus reference TRBV5-1 and TRBJ2-5, the full variable domain is KAGVTQTPRYLIKTRGQQVTLSCSPISGHRSVSWYQQTPGQGLQFLFEYFSETQRNKGNFPGRFSGRQFSNSRSEMNVSTLELGDSALYLCASSQGGVDQETQYFGPGTRLLVL.

As DNA, the CDR3 is TGTGCCAGTAGTCCCGACTCCGGGGGCACTGAAGCTTTCTTT. Protein product: CASSPDSGGTEAFF. The chain uses TRBV19 and TRBJ1-1, with D maybe TRBD1 (5 bases). The V and J ends lost 5 bases and 4 bases respectively, with 14 bases between them. Germline lookup yields CDR1 LNHDA and CDR2 SQIVND (reference sequence). The CDR3 totals 14 residues.

This clone occurred a few times. The J gene is TRBJ2-7, the V gene TRBV7-8, with TRBD1 matching 7 bases. This CDR3 spans 14 amino acids. The V gene end was trimmed by 2 bases and the J gene end by 6 bases; junction bases not matched to a gene: 7. Per germline, CDR1 SGHVS and CDR2 FQNEAQ. The CDR3 DNA reads TGTGCCAGCAGCTTACGACAGGGAAGGTCCGAGCAGTACTTC. Translated, it gives CASSLRQGRSEQYF.